These 14 T cell receptor beta chains were sequenced from one sample in a study of CD8 T cells in Susac syndrome. An input of about 0.5 to 1 ug of RNA was subjected to reverse transcription using random hexamers. TCRdb recomputed calls from the immunoSEQ multiplex PCR reads with MiXCR, one row per CDR3 protein. Of approximately 140,000 distinct CDR3 sequences listed, 85% to 95% are singletons. The sequenced sample consisted of CD8+ T cells from PBMCs. The receptors derive from a human donor in good health.

The genes are TRBV7-9 and TRBJ1-1; D is unresolved. CDR1 is SEHNR, CDR2 FQNEAQ, per germline (reference sequence). This CDR3 contains 12 residues. Trimming removed 6 bases from V and 1 base from J, with 6 bases in between. The CDR3 reads CASRFGNTEAFF. As DNA, the CDR3 is TGTGCCAGCAGGTTCGGGAACACTGAAGCTTTCTTT.

The V call is TRBV14, the J call TRBJ2-6, with D possibly being TRBD1 (5 bases). V was pared by 0 bases and J by 1 base, with 13 bases between. CDR1 and CDR2 (germline): SGHDN, FVKESK. This CDR3 has 18 amino acids. Written as DNA, the CDR3 is TGTGCCAGCAGCCAAGATCCAGGACACACTTCTGGGGCCAACGTCCTGACTTTC. It is translated as CASSQDPGHTSGANVLTF.

The chain employs TRBV13 and TRBJ2-7, with 11 bases aligning to TRBD1. V was pared by 5 bases and J by 5 bases, with 8 bases of the junction left unmatched. Germline V gives CDR1 PRHDT, CDR2 FYEKMQ (reference sequence). The CDR3 has 15 residues. The CDR3 region is CASSDRDRGFHEQYF. In DNA form, the CDR3 reads TGTGCCAGCAGCGACCGGGACAGGGGGTTCCACGAGCAGTACTTC.

This clonotype was recorded once. This sequence joins TRBV29-1 and TRBJ2-1, with a tentative D call TRBD2 (6 bases). The CDR3 runs to 14 residues. CDR1 SQVTM and CDR2 ANQGSEA come from the germline V gene. The V gene lost 6 bases and the J gene lost 0 bases, with 12 bases spanning the gap. CDR3 nucleotides: TGCAGCGTAATAGCGGAGAGCTCCTACAATGAGCAGTTCTTC. Translation: CSVIAESSYNEQFF.

This chain connects TRBV20-1 to TRBJ2-7; no reliable D call. Trimming removed 0 bases from V and 2 bases from J, with 8 bases in between. Germline CDR1 and CDR2: DFQATT and SNEGSKA (reference sequence). The CDR3 covers 13 residues. CDR3 protein: CSARDPAAYEQYF. The CDR3 coding sequence is TGCAGTGCTAGAGATCCCGCAGCCTACGAGCAGTACTTC.

CDR3 sequence (DNA): TGTGCCAGCAGTTGGGTCACTAGCGGGGGGACTAGCACAGATACGCAGTATTTT. Amino acids: CASSWVTSGGTSTDTQYF. This chain uses TRBV27 with TRBJ2-3, with 12 positions matching TRBD2. Germline-derived CDR1 and CDR2 are MNHEY and SMNVEV (reference sequence). V lost 4 bases and J lost 0; bases outside the gene matches: 8. This CDR3 spans 18 amino acids.

The chain couples TRBV4-3 to TRBJ1-5; D ambiguous. V was cut by 0 bases and J by 2 bases, with 11 bases left in between. The CDR3 spans 16 residues. The V gene's germline CDR1 is LGHNA and CDR2 YSLEER. The CDR3 region is CASSQDGFGGNQPQHF. For the CDR3, the DNA is TGCGCCAGCAGCCAAGATGGATTTGGGGGCAATCAGCCCCAGCATTTT.

This sequence joins TRBV6-6 and TRBJ2-3; D may correspond to TRBD1 or TRBD2 (5 bases each). With 8 bases removed from V and 2 bases from J, the gap between germline ends came to 8 bases. Germline values: CDR1 MNHNY, CDR2 SVGAGI (reference sequence). CDR3 length equals 12 residues. The CDR3 loop is CASLGTTDTQYF. In DNA form, the CDR3 reads TGTGCCAGCCTTGGGACCACAGATACGCAGTATTTT.

This chain connects TRBV28 to TRBJ2-1; D remains ambiguous. Per the germline V gene, CDR1 is MDHEN and CDR2 is SYDVKM. The CDR3 runs to 16 residues. V was trimmed by 0 bases and J by 0 bases, leaving 9 bases between them. The CDR3 sequence: CASSLWASNSYNEQFF. CDR3 nucleotide sequence: TGTGCCAGCAGTTTATGGGCTTCCAACTCCTACAATGAGCAGTTCTTC.

J is TRBJ2-1 and V is TRBV20-1, with 8 bases identical to TRBD2. V gave up 3 bases and J gave up 3 bases; unmatched junction bases: 4. Germline V CDR1 and CDR2: DFQATT, SNEGSKA (reference sequence). This CDR3 contains 14 residues. The CDR3 DNA follows: TGCAGTGCTAGGGGGCGGGAGGTCTACAATGAGCAGTTCTTC. Its translation is CSARGREVYNEQFF.

The chain links TRBV9 to TRBJ1-2; possible D gene TRBD1, 6 bases. CDR1 and CDR2 (germline): SGDLS, YYNGEE. Trimming pared 0 bases from V and 3 bases from J, leaving 9 bases between. The CDR3 runs 14 residues. CDR3 residues: CASSVGTAHYGYTF. CDR3 sequence (DNA): TGTGCCAGCAGCGTAGGGACAGCTCACTATGGCTACACCTTC.

The chain carries TRBV27 and TRBJ2-7; 15 bases line up with TRBD2. The germline V gene has CDR1 MNHEY and CDR2 SMNVEV (reference sequence). Trimming removed 5 bases from V and 2 bases from J; junction bases left unmatched: 1. The CDR3 length is 15 residues. The CDR3 bases are TGTGCCAGCAGTCGGACTAGCGGGAGGGCCTACGAGCAGTACTTC. Its translation is CASSRTSGRAYEQYF.

The chain recombines TRBV12-3 or TRBV12-4 with TRBJ2-2; D remains unclear. The length of the CDR3 is 14 residues. V was cut by 8 bases and J by 5 bases, with 15 bases left in between. The CDR3 region has the DNA TGTGCCAGCTGGCCCGGGCAGGCGACCGGGGAGCTGTTTTTT. Amino acids: CASWPGQATGELFF.

The chain joins TRBV6-6 to TRBJ2-3; TRBD2 matches 8 bases. The V and J ends lost 4 bases and 1 base, in that order; junction bases with no gene match: 7. Germline CDR1 is MNHNY and CDR2 is SVGAGI (reference sequence). The CDR3 is 16 residues long. CDR3 loop: CASSSPTSGRTDTQYF. CDR3 bases: TGTGCCAGCAGTTCCCCCACTAGCGGACGCACAGATACGCAGTATTTT.